This record looks at one T cell receptor (beta chain) sequence and its context. The data were obtained in a study of PD-L1 blockade in urothelial cancer. Study-level information: There were a median of around 140,000 T cells in blood samples.

The CDR3 length is 18 residues. Germline lookup yields CDR1 MDHEN and CDR2 SYDVKM. V was clipped by 3 bases and J by 1 base, with 21 bases between them. Each PCR received spiked synthetic TCR analog templates. Some clones are missing from TCRdb's copy, which holds only in-frame ones; the method was immunoSEQ multiplex PCR. This sample has 40,000 to 55,000 clones, with approximately 87% found just once. The TCR sequence derives from a man aged 35-49 years with urothelial cancer. Sequenced material: PBMCs, taken around atezolizumab (anti-PD-L1) treatment. This chain connects TRBV28 to TRBJ1-1; maybe TRBD1 (5 bases). The CDR3 DNA follows: TGTGCCAGCAGTTTCACAATCGGGGGAAAGAAGAAGAACACTGAAGCTTTCTTT. As protein: CASSFTIGGKKKNTEAFF.